These 15 T cell receptor beta chains originate from one sample sequenced in a study of blood T cell repertoires in COVID-19. Data came from immunoSEQ multiplex PCR; TCRdb stores just in-frame clones and leaves some out. The sample lists under 80,000 clones; 65% to 90% were seen once. Sequenced sample: peripheral blood. The receptor set was obtained from a woman in her sixties or seventies with acute or convalescent COVID-19.

This clone was observed a few times. V gene TRBV6-5 combines with J gene TRBJ1-1, with 8 bases matching TRBD1. This CDR3 comprises 14 residues. Germline V gene lookup returns CDR1 MNHEY and CDR2 SVGAGI. Trimming at V came to 6 bases and at J to 4 bases, leaving 7 bases not matched to a gene. The CDR3 reads CASSRTGRSTEAFF. CDR3 bases: TGTGCCAGCAGCCGGACAGGGCGGAGCACTGAAGCTTTCTTT.

The chain recombines TRBV5-6 with TRBJ2-7; TRBD2 aligns across 15 bases. CDR1 and CDR2 from the germline V gene are SGHDT and YYEEEE. J lost 6 bases, V lost 4 bases, and 8 bases had no gene match. CDR3 size: 16 residues. The CDR3 is CASSPRTSGGGGEQYF. The CDR3 DNA reads TGTGCCAGCAGCCCCCGGACTAGCGGGGGGGGTGGCGAGCAGTACTTC.

The rearrangement uses TRBV10-3 and TRBJ1-4, with 11 bases lining up with TRBD1. Germline V gives CDR1 ENHRY, CDR2 SYGVKD. There are 18 residues in the CDR3. With V trimmed by 5 bases and J by 1 base, 9 bases remained unmatched. The CDR3 loop is CAISSGTGGGRTNEKLFF. The CDR3 bases are TGTGCCATCAGTTCCGGGACAGGGGGTGGCCGAACTAATGAAAAACTGTTTTTT.

V is TRBV2 and J is TRBJ1-3; possible D gene TRBD1, 6 bases. V was cut by 4 bases and J by 3 bases, with 10 bases left in between. Germline V gene lookup returns CDR1 SNHLY and CDR2 FYNNEI. The CDR3 length is 14 residues. CDR3 nucleotides: TGTGCCAGCAGTGTAGACAGGAGTGGAAACACCATATATTTT. Translating it yields CASSVDRSGNTIYF.

Remarks on this clone: The conserved phenylalanine or tryptophan is not found at the CDR3 terminus, so this likely reflects a read error. The DNA is left out, because the CDR3 cannot be placed on it with certainty; the CDR3 is given as TCRdb lists it. The chain uses TRBV6-5 and TRBJ1-1; the table's D call of TRBD1 was not tested on the DNA. Both ends counted, the CDR3 spans 12 residues. Germline CDR1 reads MNHEY; CDR2 reads SVGAGI. CDR3 protein: CASRDRLGVGVY.

The rearrangement uses TRBV6-6 and TRBJ1-6; D is possibly TRBD1 (5 bases). The CDR3 covers 16 residues. The germline V gene has CDR1 MNHNY and CDR2 SVGAGI (reference sequence). V was clipped by 4 bases and J by 8 bases, with 18 bases between them. In nucleotides, the CDR3 is TGTGCCAGCAGTTCGGGGGACGGGGGGAATTATTCACCCCTCCACTTT. It codes for CASSSGDGGNYSPLHF.

This chain joins TRBV29-1 and TRBJ2-3; D may be TRBD1 (6 bases). V gave up 8 bases and J gave up 1 base, with 16 bases separating them. The CDR3 is made up of 14 amino acids. Germline V gives CDR1 SQVTM, CDR2 ANQGSEA. The CDR3 reads CSSANRDRTDTQYF. CDR3 in DNA: TGCAGCTCGGCTAACAGGGACCGCACAGATACGCAGTATTTT.

This chain connects TRBV24-1 to TRBJ2-5; tentative D call: TRBD1 (6 bases). The CDR3 is 17 residues long. Trimming stripped 4 bases from V and 4 bases from J, with 21 bases between. In germline, CDR1 is KGHDR, CDR2 SFDVKD. CDR3 sequence reads: CATSDLGTPGGGETQYF. The CDR3, as DNA: TGTGCCACCAGTGACCTAGGGACACCCGGAGGCGGAGAGACCCAGTACTTC.

The gene calls are TRBV20-1 and TRBJ1-2, with a tentative D call TRBD1 (5 bases). The CDR3 is 13 residues long. Germline lookup yields CDR1 DFQATT and CDR2 SNEGSKA (reference sequence). V lost 3 bases and J 5 bases, leaving 13 bases between the germline ends. CDR3 region: CSASPGGAYGYTF. For the CDR3, the DNA is TGCAGTGCTAGTCCGGGAGGGGCGTATGGCTACACCTTC.

To note about this clone: The sample carries other DNA sequences with the same CDR3. The chain joins TRBV5-1 to TRBJ2-7; maybe TRBD2 (8 bases). The V gene's germline CDR1 is SGHRS and CDR2 YFSETQ. The CDR3 totals 15 residues. V was pared by 4 bases and J by 1 base, with 15 bases between. CDR3 amino acids: CASSPGGTASYEQYF. Here the CDR3 DNA reads TGCGCCAGCAGCCCGGGGGGGACAGCTTCCTACGAGCAGTACTTC.

The chain couples TRBV7-9 to TRBJ2-7; 7 bases map to TRBD1. The CDR3 length is 16 residues. Trimming cost V 6 bases and J 7 bases; bases outside gene matches: 18. Germline CDR1 reads SEHNR; CDR2 reads FQNEAQ (reference sequence). For the CDR3, the DNA is TGTGCCAGCAGATCCACACTCACACAGGGGCAGGGGGAGCAGTACTTC. Amino acid sequence: CASRSTLTQGQGEQYF.

The CDR3 DNA follows: TGTGCCAGCAGCTTATCGCAGACTAACACCGGGGAGCTGTTTTTT. Encoded protein: CASSLSQTNTGELFF. The V gene is TRBV7-9, the J gene TRBJ2-2; D is unresolved. CDR3 length: 15 residues. With 2 bases removed from V and 2 bases from J, the gap between germline ends came to 9 bases. Germline V lookup: CDR1 SEHNR, CDR2 FQNEAQ (reference sequence).

V usage is TRBV6-5 and J usage is TRBJ1-2; 7 positions match TRBD1. The CDR3 is 13 residues long. Trimming at V came to 2 bases and at J to 8 bases, leaving 5 bases not matched to a gene. The germline CDR1 and CDR2 sequences are MNHEY and SVGAGI. The CDR3 region has the DNA TGTGCCAGCAGTTACAGAGGGGGCAGGGGCTACACCTTC. As protein: CASSYRGGRGYTF.

The V call is TRBV10-1, the J call TRBJ2-1; 12 bases are a match to TRBD2. The trim removed 3 bases at V and 7 bases at J, leaving 7 bases unmatched. Looked up from germline, CDR1 is WNHNN and CDR2 is SYGVQD (reference sequence). There are 16 residues in the CDR3. CDR3 bases: TGCGCCAGCAGTGATTACGGACTAGCGGGGCTAAATGAGCAGTTCTTC. Translating gives CASSDYGLAGLNEQFF.

The V gene is TRBV4-1, the J gene TRBJ1-1, with TRBD1 matching 9 bases. Germline V gives CDR1 MGHRA, CDR2 YSYEKL. This CDR3 contains 17 residues. Trimming removed 4 bases from V and 1 base from J; junction bases left unmatched: 10. The DNA for the CDR3 is TGCGCCAGCAGCCTTCCAACAGGGGGCAGCTGGAACACTGAAGCTTTCTTT. Protein product: CASSLPTGGSWNTEAFF.